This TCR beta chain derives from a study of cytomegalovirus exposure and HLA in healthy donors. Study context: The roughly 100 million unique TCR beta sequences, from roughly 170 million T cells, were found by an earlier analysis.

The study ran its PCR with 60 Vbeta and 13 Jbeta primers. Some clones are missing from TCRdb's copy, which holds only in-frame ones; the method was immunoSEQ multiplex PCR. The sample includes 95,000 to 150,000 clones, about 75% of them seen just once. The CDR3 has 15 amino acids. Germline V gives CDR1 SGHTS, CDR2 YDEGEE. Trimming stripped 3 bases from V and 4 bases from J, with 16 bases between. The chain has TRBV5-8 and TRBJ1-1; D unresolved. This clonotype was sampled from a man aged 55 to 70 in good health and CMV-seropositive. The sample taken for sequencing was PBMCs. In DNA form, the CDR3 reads TGTGCCAGCAGCTCGGGGAGTCTGGGAGGCACTGAAGCTTTCTTT. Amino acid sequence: CASSSGSLGGTEAFF.